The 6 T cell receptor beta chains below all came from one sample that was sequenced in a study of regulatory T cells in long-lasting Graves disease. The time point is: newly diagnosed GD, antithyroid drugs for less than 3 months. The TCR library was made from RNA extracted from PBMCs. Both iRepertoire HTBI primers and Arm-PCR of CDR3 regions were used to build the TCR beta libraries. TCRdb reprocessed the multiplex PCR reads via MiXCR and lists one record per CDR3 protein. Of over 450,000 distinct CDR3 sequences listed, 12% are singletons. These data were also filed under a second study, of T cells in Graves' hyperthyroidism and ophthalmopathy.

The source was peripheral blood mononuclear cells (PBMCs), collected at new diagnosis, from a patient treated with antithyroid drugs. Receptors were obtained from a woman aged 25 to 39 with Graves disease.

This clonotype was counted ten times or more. CDR3 sequence: CAISPSKGYPGQGKGRANYGYTF. The CDR3 nucleotides read TGTGCCATCAGTCCCTCAAAAGGATATCCGGGACAGGGAAAAGGGAGAGCTAACTATGGCTACACCTTC. The chain is built from TRBV10-3 and TRBJ1-2; 9 bases line up with TRBD1. The CDR3 contains 23 residues. CDR1 and CDR2 (germline): ENHRY, SYGVKD. With 5 bases clipped from V and 0 bases from J, the junction kept 28 bases outside the gene matches.

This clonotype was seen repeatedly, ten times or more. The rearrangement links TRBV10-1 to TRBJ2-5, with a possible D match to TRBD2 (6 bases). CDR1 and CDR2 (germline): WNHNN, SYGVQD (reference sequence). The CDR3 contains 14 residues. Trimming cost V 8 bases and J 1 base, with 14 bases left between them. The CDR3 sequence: CASSAGTPQETQYF. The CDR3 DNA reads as TGCGCCAGCTCCGCCGGGACTCCCCAAGAGACCCAGTACTTC.

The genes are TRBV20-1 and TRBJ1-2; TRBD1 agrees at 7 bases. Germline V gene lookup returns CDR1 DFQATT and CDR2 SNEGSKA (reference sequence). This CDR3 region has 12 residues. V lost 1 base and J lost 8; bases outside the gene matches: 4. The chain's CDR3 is CSARVQGWGYTF. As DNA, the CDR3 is TGCAGTGCTAGAGTACAGGGGTGGGGCTACACCTTC.

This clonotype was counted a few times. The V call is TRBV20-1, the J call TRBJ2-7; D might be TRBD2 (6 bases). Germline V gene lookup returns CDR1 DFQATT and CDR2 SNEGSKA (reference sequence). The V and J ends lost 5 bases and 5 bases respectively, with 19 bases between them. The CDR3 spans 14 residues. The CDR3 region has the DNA TGCAGTGCTGTCGGGAGTTACACCGCCCACGAGCAGTACTTC. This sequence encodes CSAVGSYTAHEQYF.

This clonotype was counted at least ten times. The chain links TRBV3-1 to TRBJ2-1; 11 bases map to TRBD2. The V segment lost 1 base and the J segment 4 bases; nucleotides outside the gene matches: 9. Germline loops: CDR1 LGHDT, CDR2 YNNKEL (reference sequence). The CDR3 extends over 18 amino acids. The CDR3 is CASSQGTSGSRPYNEQFF. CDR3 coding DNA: TGTGCCAGCAGCCAAGGCACTAGCGGGAGTAGGCCTTACAATGAGCAGTTCTTC.

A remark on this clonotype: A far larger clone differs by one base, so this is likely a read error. Here the CDR3 DNA reads TGTGCCAGCAGACGTAGCGAGCAGTTCTTC. This encodes CASRRSEQFF. The chain employs TRBV2 and TRBJ2-1, with no clear D. Deletions cut 6 bases from V and 10 bases from J, with 7 bases between. CDR1 and CDR2 from the germline V gene are SNHLY and FYNNEI. The CDR3 has 10 residues.